The subject of this entry is one TCR beta chain. What it binds is unknown. Production of TCR beta libraries used UMI-labeled 5' RACE as the method. TCRdb reprocessed the 5' RACE reads and stores each CDR3 protein as one record, lacking DNA. The sample includes 3,000 to 4,500 distinct CDR3 sequences. The CDR3 is made up of 16 amino acids. CDR1 and CDR2 from the germline V gene are LGHNA and YNFKEQ. Total RNA was taken from about 140,000 sorted CD8+ T cells, in duplicate, per subset. The data derive from a study of human CD8 memory T cell subsets. Study observations and caveats: When diversity was estimated with Chao1, stem-like memory T cells appeared more diverse than precursor exhausted T cells. Stem-like memory T cells matched precursor exhausted T cells in high diversity, which effector memory cells lacked. The stem-like memory T cell repertoire shared very little with the precursor exhausted T cell repertoire.

The source material was CD8+ T cells from PBMCs. This TCR was recovered from a human donor in good health. The chain uses TRBV4-2 and TRBJ1-1; the TCRdb call, TRBD1, lacks DNA for checking. The CDR3 is CASSGKGDGMNTEAFF.